This T cell receptor (beta chain) was recorded in a study of shared clonotypes between healthy human individuals. The CDR3 covers 15 residues. The germline V and J ends were trimmed by 4 bases and 0 bases, with 13 bases remaining between them. In germline, CDR1 is MGHRA, CDR2 YSYEKL. In the case of this clone: What it binds is not known.

Naive CD8 populations comprised CD45RO-negative cells positively selected for CCR7, excluding terminally differentiated effector memory CD45RA+ cells. Study conclusions and caveats: Inspection by rarefaction showed sorted-subset sequencing to be incomplete despite large depth.

The protocol was immunoSEQ multiplex PCR, while the TCRdb copy is restricted to in-frame clones and leaves out a portion. The sample lists millions of clones, more than 85% occurring once. Sequencing was done on a sample of naive CD8+ T cells from PBMCs. This clonotype originated in a man aged 18 to 29 in good health. Some clones in this sample may be carry-over from other donors' samples. The V and J genes are TRBV4-1 and TRBJ2-7; D possibly corresponds to TRBD2 (5 bases). The CDR3, as DNA: TGCGCCAGCAGCCGAGGGCCTTTCAACTCCTACGAGCAGTACTTC. Translation gives CASSRGPFNSYEQYF.